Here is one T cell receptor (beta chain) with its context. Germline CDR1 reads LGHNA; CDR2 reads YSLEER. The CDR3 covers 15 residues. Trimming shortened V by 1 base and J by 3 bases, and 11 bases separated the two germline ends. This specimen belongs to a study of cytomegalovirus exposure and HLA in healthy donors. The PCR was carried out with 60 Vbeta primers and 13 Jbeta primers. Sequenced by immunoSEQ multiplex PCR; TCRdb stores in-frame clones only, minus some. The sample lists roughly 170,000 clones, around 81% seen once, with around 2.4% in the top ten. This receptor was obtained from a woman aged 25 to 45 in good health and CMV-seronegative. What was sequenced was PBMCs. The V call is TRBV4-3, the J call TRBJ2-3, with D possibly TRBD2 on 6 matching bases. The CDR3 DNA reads TGCGCCAGCAGCCAAGGGGTGGAGGGAACAGATACGCAGTATTTT. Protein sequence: CASSQGVEGTDTQYF.